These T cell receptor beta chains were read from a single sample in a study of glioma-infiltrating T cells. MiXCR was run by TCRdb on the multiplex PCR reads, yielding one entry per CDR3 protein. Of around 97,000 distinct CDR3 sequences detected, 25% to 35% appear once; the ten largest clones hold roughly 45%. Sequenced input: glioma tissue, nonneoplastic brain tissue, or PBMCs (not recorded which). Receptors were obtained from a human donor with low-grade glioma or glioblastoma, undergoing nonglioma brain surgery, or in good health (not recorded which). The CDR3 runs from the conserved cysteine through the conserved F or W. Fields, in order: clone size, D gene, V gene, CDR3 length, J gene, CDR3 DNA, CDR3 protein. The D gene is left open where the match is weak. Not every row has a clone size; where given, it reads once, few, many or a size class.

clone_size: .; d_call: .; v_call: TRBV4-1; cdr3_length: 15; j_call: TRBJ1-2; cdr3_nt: TGCGCCGGCAGCCCCTCGAGGGGATCGGGCTATGGCTACACCTTC; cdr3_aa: CAGSPSRGSGYGYTF
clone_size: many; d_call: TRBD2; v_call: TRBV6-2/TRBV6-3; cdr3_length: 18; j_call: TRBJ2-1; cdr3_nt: TGTGCCAGCAGTTCAATCGGGACTAGCGGGGGGGCCTACAATGAGCAGTTCTTC; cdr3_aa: CASSSIGTSGGAYNEQFF
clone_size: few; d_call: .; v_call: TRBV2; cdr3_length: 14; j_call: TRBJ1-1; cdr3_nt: TGTGCCAGCAGTGAAAGGCTCGTAAACACTGAAGCTTTCTTT; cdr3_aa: CASSERLVNTEAFF
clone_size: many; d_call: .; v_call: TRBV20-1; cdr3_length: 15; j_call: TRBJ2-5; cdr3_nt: TGCAGTGCTAGGGGGGCGGGGGCGTTTGGAGAGACCCAGTACTTC; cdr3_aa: CSARGAGAFGETQYF
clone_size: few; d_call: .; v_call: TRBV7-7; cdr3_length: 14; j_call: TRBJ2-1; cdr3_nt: TGTGCTAGCAGCTTGTCCAGCTCCTACAATGAGCAGTTCTTC; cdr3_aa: CASSLSSSYNEQFF
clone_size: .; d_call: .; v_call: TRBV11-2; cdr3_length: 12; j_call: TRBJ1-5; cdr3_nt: TGTGCCAGCAGCTTCTCAAGCGGGCCCCAGCATTTT; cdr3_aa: CASSFSSGPQHF
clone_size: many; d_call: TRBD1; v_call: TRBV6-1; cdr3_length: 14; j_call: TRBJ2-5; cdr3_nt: TGTGCCAGCAGTGAGGACAGGGCGCGAGAGACCCAGTACTTC; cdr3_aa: CASSEDRARETQYF
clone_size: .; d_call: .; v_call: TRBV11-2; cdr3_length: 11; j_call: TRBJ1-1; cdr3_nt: TGTGCCAGCAGCTTATTCACTGAAGCTTTCTTT; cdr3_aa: CASSLFTEAFF
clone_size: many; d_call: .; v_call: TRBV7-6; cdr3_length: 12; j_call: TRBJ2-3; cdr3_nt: TGTGCCAGCAGCTTAATAAGAGATACGCAGTATTTT; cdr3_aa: CASSLIRDTQYF
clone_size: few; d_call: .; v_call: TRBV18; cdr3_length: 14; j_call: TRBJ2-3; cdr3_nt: TGTGCCAGCTCACCGGACATCATGAAAGATACGCAGTATTTT; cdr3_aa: CASSPDIMKDTQYF
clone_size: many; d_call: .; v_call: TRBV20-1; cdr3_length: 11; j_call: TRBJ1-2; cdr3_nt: TGCAGTGCTAGCCTCCGTACCGGCTACACCTTC; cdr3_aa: CSASLRTGYTF
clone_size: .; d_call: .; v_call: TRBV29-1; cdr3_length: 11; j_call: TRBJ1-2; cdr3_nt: TGCAGCGTTAGCCACAGGGTGGGCTACACCTTC; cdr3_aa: CSVSHRVGYTF
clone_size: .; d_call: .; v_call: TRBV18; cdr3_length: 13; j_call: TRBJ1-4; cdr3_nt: TGTGCCAGCTCATACGGACTCAATGAAAAACTGTTTTTT; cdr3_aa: CASSYGLNEKLFF
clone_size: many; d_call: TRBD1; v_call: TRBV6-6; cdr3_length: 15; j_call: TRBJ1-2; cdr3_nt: TGTGCCAGCAGTTACCTTCAGGGGGCCCCCTATGGCTACACCTTC; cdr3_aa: CASSYLQGAPYGYTF
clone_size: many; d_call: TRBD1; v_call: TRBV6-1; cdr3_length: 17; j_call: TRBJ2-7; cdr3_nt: TGTGCCAGCAGCCTCACCCCCCCCTGGGACAGTTTCTACGAGCAGTACTTC; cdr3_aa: CASSLTPPWDSFYEQYF
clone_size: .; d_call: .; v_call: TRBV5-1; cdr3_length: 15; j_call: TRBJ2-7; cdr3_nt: TGCGCCAGCAGCTTGAAGGGGGTCCCCCCCTACGAGCAGTACTTC; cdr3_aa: CASSLKGVPPYEQYF
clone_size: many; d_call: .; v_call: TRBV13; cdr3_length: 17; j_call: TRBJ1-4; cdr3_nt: TGTGCCAGCAGCTTCGGGTACAGTTTCAGAACTAATGAAAAACTGTTTTTT; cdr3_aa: CASSFGYSFRTNEKLFF
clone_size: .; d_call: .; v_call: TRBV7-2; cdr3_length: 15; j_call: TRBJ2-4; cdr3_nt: TGTGCCAGCAGCTTAAGGAGGTCAGCCAAAAACATTCAGTACTTC; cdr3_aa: CASSLRRSAKNIQYF
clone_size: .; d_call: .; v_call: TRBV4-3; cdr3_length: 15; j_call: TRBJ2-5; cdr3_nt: TGCGCCAGCAGCCAAGATCCGGGGGGCCTGGAGACCCAGTACTTC; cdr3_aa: CASSQDPGGLETQYF
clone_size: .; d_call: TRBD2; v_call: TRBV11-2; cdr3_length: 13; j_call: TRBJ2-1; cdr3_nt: TGTGCCAGCAGCTCAGGACTAGTTGGTGAGCAGTTCTTC; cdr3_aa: CASSSGLVGEQFF
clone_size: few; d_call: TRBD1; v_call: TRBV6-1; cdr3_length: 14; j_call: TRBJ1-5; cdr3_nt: TGTGCCAGCAGAACAGGGGCGGTCAGGCAGCCCCAGCATTTT; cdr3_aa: CASRTGAVRQPQHF
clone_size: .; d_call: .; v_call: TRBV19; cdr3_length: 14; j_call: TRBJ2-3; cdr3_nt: TGTGCCAGCTCTCGGCCAGGGCGTACAGATACGCAGTATTTT; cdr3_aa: CASSRPGRTDTQYF
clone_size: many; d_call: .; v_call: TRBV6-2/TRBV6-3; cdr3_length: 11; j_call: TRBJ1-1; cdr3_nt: TGTGCCAGCAGTTACGTGACTGAAGCTTTCTTT; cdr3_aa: CASSYVTEAFF
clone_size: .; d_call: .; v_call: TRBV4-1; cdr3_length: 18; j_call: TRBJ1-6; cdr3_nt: TGCGCCAGCAGCCGAGATGAGTTTGCGGGGTTCTGCAATTCACCCCTCCACTTT; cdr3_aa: CASSRDEFAGFCNSPLHF
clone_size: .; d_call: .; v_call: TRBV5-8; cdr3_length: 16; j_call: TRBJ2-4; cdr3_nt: TGTGCCAGCAGCTTGGGTACACCTCTTGCCAAAAACATTCAGTACTTC; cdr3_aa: CASSLGTPLAKNIQYF
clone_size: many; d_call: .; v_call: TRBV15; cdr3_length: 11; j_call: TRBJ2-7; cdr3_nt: TGTGCCACCAGCGTACACGACGAGCAGTACTTC; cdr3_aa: CATSVHDEQYF
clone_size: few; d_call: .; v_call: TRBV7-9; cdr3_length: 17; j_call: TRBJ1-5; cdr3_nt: TGTGCCAGCAGCTTAAACGACGGTGTTATAAGCAATCAGCCCCAGCATTTT; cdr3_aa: CASSLNDGVISNQPQHF
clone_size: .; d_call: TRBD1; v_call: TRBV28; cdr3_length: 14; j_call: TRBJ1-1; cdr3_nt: TGTGCCAGCAGTTTATGGGCAGGGGGCTCTGAAGCTTTCTTT; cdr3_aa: CASSLWAGGSEAFF
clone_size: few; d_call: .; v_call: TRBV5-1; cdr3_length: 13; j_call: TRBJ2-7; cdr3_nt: TGCGCCAGCTCAACCGGCAATTCCTACGAGCAGTACTTC; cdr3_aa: CASSTGNSYEQYF
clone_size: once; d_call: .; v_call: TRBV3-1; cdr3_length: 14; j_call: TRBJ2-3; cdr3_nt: TGTGCCAGCAGCCAAGATGGCGAGCTTTCTACGCAGTATTTT; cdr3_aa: CASSQDGELSTQYF
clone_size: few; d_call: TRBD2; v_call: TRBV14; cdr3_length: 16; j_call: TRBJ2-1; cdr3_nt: TGTGCCAGCAGCCCCCGAAGGACTAGCGGGGGTAATGAGCAGTTCTTC; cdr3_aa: CASSPRRTSGGNEQFF
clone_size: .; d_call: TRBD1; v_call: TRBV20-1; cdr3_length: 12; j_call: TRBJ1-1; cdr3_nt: TGCAGTGTAGCGGACAGGGGGGAAAGGGCTTTCTTT; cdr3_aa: CSVADRGERAFF
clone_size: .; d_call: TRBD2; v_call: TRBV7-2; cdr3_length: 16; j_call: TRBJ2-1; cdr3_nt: TGTGCCAGCAGCTTGTCGGGGGGGGGCCAGGCGAATGAGCAGTTCTTC; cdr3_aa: CASSLSGGGQANEQFF
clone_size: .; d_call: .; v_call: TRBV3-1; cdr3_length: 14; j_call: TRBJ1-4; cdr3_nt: TGTGCCAACGGTGCTCGGGCAGCTAATGAAAAACTGTTTTTT; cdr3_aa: CANGARAANEKLFF
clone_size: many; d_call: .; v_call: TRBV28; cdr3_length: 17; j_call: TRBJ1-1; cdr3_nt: TGTGCCAGCAGTTTCATTCTCCGGATAGGGGGAAACACTGAAGCTTTCTTT; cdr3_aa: CASSFILRIGGNTEAFF
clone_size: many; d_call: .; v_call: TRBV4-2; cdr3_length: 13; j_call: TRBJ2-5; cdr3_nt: TGTGCCAGCAGCCAAGCACCCTTAGAGACCCAGTACTTC; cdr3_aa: CASSQAPLETQYF
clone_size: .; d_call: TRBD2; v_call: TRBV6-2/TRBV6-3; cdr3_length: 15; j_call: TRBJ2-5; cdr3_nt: TGTGCCAGCAGGACGGAGAGTAGCGGGGGGGAGACCCAGTACTTC; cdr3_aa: CASRTESSGGETQYF
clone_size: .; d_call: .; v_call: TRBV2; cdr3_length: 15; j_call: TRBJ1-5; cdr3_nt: TGTGCCAGCAGGTGGGGAAGGTTCGGGAATCAGCCCCAGCATTTT; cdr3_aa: CASRWGRFGNQPQHF
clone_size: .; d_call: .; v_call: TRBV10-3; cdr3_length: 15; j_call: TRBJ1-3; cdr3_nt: TGTGCCATCACCTTGCTTGGAGCTGCTGGAAACACCATATATTTT; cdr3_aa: CAITLLGAAGNTIYF
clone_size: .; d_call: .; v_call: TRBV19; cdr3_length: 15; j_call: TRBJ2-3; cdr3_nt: TGTGCCAGTAGTATAGATGGGGTGAGCACAGATACGCAGTATTTT; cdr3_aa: CASSIDGVSTDTQYF
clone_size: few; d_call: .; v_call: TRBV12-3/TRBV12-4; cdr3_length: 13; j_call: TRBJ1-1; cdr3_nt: TGTGCCAGCATTTCCCAGGGGTCGACTGAAGCTTTCTTT; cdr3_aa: CASISQGSTEAFF
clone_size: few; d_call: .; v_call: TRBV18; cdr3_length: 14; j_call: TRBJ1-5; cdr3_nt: TGTGCCAGCTCACAAACAGGGAACCATCAGCCCCAGCATTTT; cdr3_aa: CASSQTGNHQPQHF
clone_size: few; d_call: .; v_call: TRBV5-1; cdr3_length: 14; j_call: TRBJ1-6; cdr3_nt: TGCGCCAGCAGCTTGGCAGGACGAGGGTCACCCCTCCACTTT; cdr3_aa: CASSLAGRGSPLHF
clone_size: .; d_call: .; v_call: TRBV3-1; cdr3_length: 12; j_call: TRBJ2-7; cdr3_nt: TGTGCCAGCAGCCGTGTGAGGGGGGAGCAGTACTTC; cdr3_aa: CASSRVRGEQYF
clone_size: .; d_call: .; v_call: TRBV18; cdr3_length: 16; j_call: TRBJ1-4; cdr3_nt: TGTGCCAGCTCCCCGGGGACCTCTCCGGCAGATGAAAAACTGTTTTTT; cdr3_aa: CASSPGTSPADEKLFF
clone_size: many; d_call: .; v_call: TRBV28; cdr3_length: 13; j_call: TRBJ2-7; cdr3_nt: TGTGCCAGCACCTCAGACAGCTCCTACGAGCAGTACTTC; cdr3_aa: CASTSDSSYEQYF
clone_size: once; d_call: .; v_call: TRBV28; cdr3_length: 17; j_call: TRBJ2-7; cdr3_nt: TGTGCCAGCAGTCGGAAGACACAGGGTCTGAGCTCCTACGAGCAGTACTTC; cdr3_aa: CASSRKTQGLSSYEQYF
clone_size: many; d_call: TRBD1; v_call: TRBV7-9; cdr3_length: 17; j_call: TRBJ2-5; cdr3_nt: TGTGCCAGCAGCTCCAAGAAACCGGGACAGGGGCCCGTGACCCAGTACTTC; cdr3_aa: CASSSKKPGQGPVTQYF
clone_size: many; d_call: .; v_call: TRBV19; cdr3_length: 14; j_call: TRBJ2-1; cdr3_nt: TGTGCCAGTGAAGAGGGGAGCTCCTACAATGAGCAGTTCTTC; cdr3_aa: CASEEGSSYNEQFF
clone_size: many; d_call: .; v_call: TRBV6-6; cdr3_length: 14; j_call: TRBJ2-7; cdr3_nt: TGTGCCAGCAGTTACGACCAAAACTCCTACGAGCAGTACTTC; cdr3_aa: CASSYDQNSYEQYF
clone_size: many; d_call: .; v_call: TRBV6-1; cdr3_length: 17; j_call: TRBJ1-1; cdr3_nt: TGTGCCAGCATTGTCAGGTTCCCGGGAGCTCTGAACACTGAAGCTTTCTTT; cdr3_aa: CASIVRFPGALNTEAFF